This entry lists 30 T cell receptor beta chains sequenced from one sample in a study of control samples from healthy donors and cancer patients (TCRdb year 2020). The library was prepared using the immunoSEQ multiplex PCR assay. As stored in TCRdb, this immuneACCESS dataset retains in-frame rearrangements with V and J assigned. A fraction of the clones does not appear; measured against another copy, unresolved V genes explain less than half of the discrepancy, and the remainder lacks a known reason. The sample table contains some 140,000 clones; only one count was recorded for more than 90% of them. The top ten constitute about 10% of the sample. Sequenced material: blood. Source of these receptors: a man younger than 45 in good health.

The chain combines TRBV18 with TRBJ2-5; D not resolved. The V and J ends lost 4 bases and 4 bases respectively, with 7 bases between them. The CDR3 runs to 12 residues. Germline loops: CDR1 KGHSH, CDR2 LQKENI. This CDR3 is CASSHTAETQYF. As DNA, the CDR3 is TGTGCCAGCTCACACACGGCAGAGACCCAGTACTTC. Variable domain in full (rest from reference TRBV18 and TRBJ2-5): NAGVMQNPRHLVRRRGQEARLRCSPMKGHSHVYWYRQLPEEGLKFMVYLQKENIIDESGMPKERFSAEFPKEGPSILRIQQVVRGDSAAYFCASSHTAETQYFGPGTRLLVL.

The CDR3 DNA reads as TGTGCCAGCAGTTATAAGGACAGAACTAGCTCAAACTATGGCTACACCTTC. This translates into CASSYKDRTSSNYGYTF. V is TRBV28 and J is TRBJ1-2; tentatively, D is TRBD1 (6 bases). The CDR3 length is 17 residues. V was trimmed by 4 bases and J by 2 bases, leaving 20 bases between them. From germline, CDR1 is MDHEN and CDR2 SYDVKM.

This clone was detected only once. V gene TRBV30 combines with J gene TRBJ2-5; the D gene is possibly TRBD1 (7 bases). Deletions cut 0 bases from V and 2 bases from J, with 16 bases between. The CDR3 is 16 amino acids. Germline V CDR1 and CDR2: GTSNPN, SVGIG (reference sequence). CDR3: CAWSVLGAGGQETQYF. The CDR3 DNA sequence: TGTGCCTGGAGTGTATTAGGGGCAGGGGGGCAAGAGACCCAGTACTTC.

This clone has just one count. The identical CDR3 is also encoded by other nucleotide sequences in the sample. In nucleotides, the CDR3 is TGTGCCAGCAGTTTTCGGGGGGGCTATGGCTACACCTTC. The encoded protein is CASSFRGGYGYTF. The chain recombines TRBV28 with TRBJ1-2, with a possible D match to TRBD1 (5 bases). The CDR3 contains 13 residues. V was shortened by 3 bases and J by 4 bases, with 9 bases between the two germline ends. Germline V gene sequence: CDR1 MDHEN, CDR2 SYDVKM.

The chain recombines TRBV7-3 with TRBJ1-3; a possible D gene is TRBD1 (5 bases). Trimming stripped 5 bases from V and 0 bases from J, with 14 bases between. The germline gives CDR1 SGHTA, CDR2 FQGTGA. The CDR3 is 16 residues long. For the CDR3, the DNA is TGTGCCAGCAGCCCCTCGACAGAGAGCTCTGGAAACACCATATATTTT. This sequence encodes CASSPSTESSGNTIYF. Complete variable domain (other parts from reference TRBV7-3 and TRBJ1-3): GAGVSQTPSNKVTEKGKYVELRCDPISGHTALYWYRQSLGQGPEFLIYFQGTGAADDSGLPNDRFFAVRPEGSVSTLKIQRTERGDSAVYLCASSPSTESSGNTIYFGEGSWLTVV.

The chain joins TRBV28 to TRBJ2-2; TRBD2 might be the D (5 bases). This CDR3 is 15 amino acids long. CDR1 and CDR2 from the germline V gene are MDHEN and SYDVKM. Trimming took off 5 bases at V and 5 bases at J, with 15 bases between the two ends. The CDR3 DNA reads TGTGCCAGCAGTGAGCCTCGGGGTGGTACCGGGGAGCTGTTTTTT. Encoded protein: CASSEPRGGTGELFF. The full variable domain, completed using reference TRBV28 and TRBJ2-2, is DVKVTQSSRYLVKRTGEKVFLECVQDMDHENMFWYRQDPGLGLRLIYFSYDVKMKEKGDIPEGYSVSREKKERFSLILESASTNQTSMYLCASSEPRGGTGELFFGEGSRLTVL.

V and J are TRBV5-1 and TRBJ2-5; D remains unclear. V dropped 5 bases and J dropped 2 bases, with 16 bases sitting between them. This CDR3 has 15 amino acids. Germline CDR1 SGHRS, CDR2 YFSETQ. The CDR3 DNA reads TGCGCCAGCAGGGTTGCGCAGCTGACTCAAGAGACCCAGTACTTC. It encodes CASRVAQLTQETQYF.

V and J are TRBV6-6 and TRBJ1-2; TRBD1 might be the D (6 bases). V was clipped by 2 bases and J by 3 bases, with 13 bases between them. Germline-derived CDR1 and CDR2 are MNHNY and SVGAGI (reference sequence). CDR3 length: 15 residues. For the CDR3, the DNA is TGTGCCAGCAGTTACACGACAGGAGCATACTATGGCTACACCTTC. Translation gives CASSYTTGAYYGYTF.

The chain carries TRBV30 and TRBJ2-7; 7 nucleotides agree with TRBD1. Trimming cost V 4 bases and J 3 bases; bases outside gene matches: 6. The CDR3 extends over 13 amino acids. Germline V gene sequence: CDR1 GTSNPN, CDR2 SVGIG (reference sequence). CDR3 amino acids: CAWNGQGVYEQYF. DNA for the CDR3: TGTGCCTGGAATGGGCAGGGGGTCTACGAGCAGTACTTC.

V is TRBV4-1 and J is TRBJ1-5; D is perhaps TRBD1 (5 bases). The CDR3 totals 16 residues. CDR1 is MGHRA, CDR2 YSYEKL, per germline. Trimming shortened V by 3 bases and J by 2 bases, and 14 bases separated the two germline ends. Here the CDR3 reads CASSQAPGGGNQPQHF. The CDR3 DNA follows: TGCGCCAGCAGCCAGGCACCGGGGGGAGGCAATCAGCCCCAGCATTTT.

V and J are TRBV30 and TRBJ1-5, with 7 bases matching TRBD1. CDR1 and CDR2 from the germline V gene are GTSNPN and SVGIG (reference sequence). The CDR3 sequence is 13 residues long. Germline trimming cut 0 bases from V and 6 bases from J; bases unmatched to any gene: 2. The CDR3 is CAWSVSGGQPQHF. DNA of the CDR3: TGTGCCTGGAGTGTATCAGGGGGTCAGCCCCAGCATTTT.

The rearrangement joins TRBV7-2 to TRBJ2-5, with 16 bases that match TRBD2. The germline gives CDR1 SGHTA, CDR2 FQGNSA. V shed 4 bases and J 5 bases; nucleotides not matched to a gene: 13. The CDR3 length is 19 residues. The CDR3 is CASSSEKGTSGRAWETQYF. CDR3 bases: TGTGCCAGCAGCTCCGAGAAAGGGACTAGCGGGAGGGCCTGGGAGACCCAGTACTTC.

Only one count was recorded for this clone. The rearrangement joins TRBV18 to TRBJ2-7; D gene unclear. Trimming removed 2 bases from V and 3 bases from J, with 8 bases in between. CDR1 and CDR2 from the germline V gene are KGHSH and LQKENI. The CDR3 is 13 residues long. In DNA form, the CDR3 reads TGTGCCAGCTCACCAGGGGTAGTCTACGAGCAGTACTTC. It codes for CASSPGVVYEQYF.

This chain links TRBV21-1 with TRBJ1-5. TRBV21-1 is listed as a pseudogene. The CDR3 spans 14 residues. This CDR3 reads CASSKGGDNQPQHF. In nucleotides, the CDR3 is TGTGCCAGCAGCAAAGGCGGGGACAATCAGCCCCAGCATTTT.

The J gene is TRBJ1-2, the V gene TRBV28; D ambiguous. Trimming took 5 bases from V and 7 from J, leaving 11 bases between them. The length of the CDR3 is 12 residues. Germline CDR1 MDHEN, CDR2 SYDVKM. The CDR3 coding sequence is TGTGCCAGCAGTGATAGAACAATTGGCTACACCTTC. Amino acid sequence: CASSDRTIGYTF.

The J gene is TRBJ1-2, the V gene TRBV4-2; 10 nucleotides align to TRBD1. V dropped 4 bases and J dropped 5; count of bases not matched to a gene: 10. Germline values: CDR1 LGHNA, CDR2 YNFKEQ. CDR3 size: 16 residues. As DNA, the CDR3 is TGTGCCAGCAGCCCCGGGACAGGGGTAGGGGTTTATGGCTACACCTTC. Translated: CASSPGTGVGVYGYTF.

The chain employs TRBV4-1 and TRBJ2-7, with 7 nucleotides matching TRBD1. The CDR3 runs to 16 residues. V lost 5 bases, J lost 2 bases, and 12 bases stayed unmatched. CDR1 is MGHRA and CDR2 is YSYEKL in the germline V gene. The CDR3 loop reads CASSRKTGLSTYEQYF. The CDR3 DNA is TGCGCCAGCAGCAGAAAGACAGGGCTGAGCACCTACGAGCAGTACTTC.

CDR3 residues: CASSFEDTQYF. The CDR3 DNA is TGTGCCAGCAGTTTCGAGGATACGCAGTATTTT. V gene TRBV28 combines with J gene TRBJ2-3; unclear D gene. Germline V gene data show CDR1 as MDHEN and CDR2 as SYDVKM. The CDR3 spans 11 residues. With 3 bases removed from V and 6 bases from J, the gap between germline ends came to 4 bases.

CDR3 nucleotide sequence: TGTGCCAGCAGCCGACTTAGCCTTCGGAGTGTGGATACGCAGTATTTT. Protein: CASSRLSLRSVDTQYF. J is TRBJ2-3 and V is TRBV3-1 (or the pseudogene TRBV3-2); D gene unclear. CDR3 length: 16 residues. Germline values: CDR1 LGHDT, CDR2 YNNKEL (reference sequence). V lost 4 bases to trimming and J lost 6 bases, with 20 bases between them.

This sequence joins TRBV5-6 and TRBJ2-2, with D perhaps being TRBD1 or TRBD2 (5 bases each). V was shortened by 0 bases and J by 6 bases, with 6 bases between the two germline ends. Germline CDR1 SGHDT, CDR2 YYEEEE. The CDR3 is 13 amino acids. The CDR3 loop reads CASSLEGPGELFF. The CDR3, as DNA: TGTGCCAGCAGCTTGGAGGGACCCGGGGAGCTGTTTTTT.

The chain couples TRBV5-1 to TRBJ1-1; D gene ambiguous. The CDR3 sequence is 13 residues long. Deletions cut 9 bases from V and 3 bases from J, with 15 bases between. The germline V gene encodes CDR1 SGHRS and CDR2 YFSETQ. The CDR3 nucleotides are TGCGCCACCGCGCCTGTTGGGGACACTGAAGCTTTCTTT. Encoded protein: CATAPVGDTEAFF.

V and J are TRBV10-2 and TRBJ2-3; TRBD1 is a possible D gene (7 bases). Looked up from germline, CDR1 is WSHSY and CDR2 is SAAADI. The CDR3 length is 14 residues. Trimming stripped 2 bases from V and 4 bases from J, with 10 bases between. The CDR3: CASSESRGADTQYF. For the CDR3, the DNA is TGCGCCAGCAGTGAGAGCAGGGGGGCAGATACGCAGTATTTT.

This chain joins TRBV27 and TRBJ1-1; 10 nucleotides agree with TRBD1. Germline values: CDR1 MNHEY, CDR2 SMNVEV (reference sequence). Germline trimming cut 9 bases from V and 2 bases from J; bases unmatched to any gene: 9. The length of the CDR3 is 15 residues. The CDR3 reads CASTRDRGGNTEAFF. The CDR3 bases are TGTGCCAGTACCCGGGACAGGGGAGGAAACACTGAAGCTTTCTTT.

The gene calls are TRBV7-8 and TRBJ2-3, with TRBD2 matching over 14 bases. The junction had 2 bases not matched to a gene; V was cut back by 5 bases and J by 1 base. This CDR3 comprises 16 residues. Germline CDR1 is SGHVS and CDR2 is FQNEAQ. The CDR3 DNA follows: TGTGCCAGCAGCCGACTAGCGGGAGGGGGCACAGATACGCAGTATTTT. Translation: CASSRLAGGGTDTQYF. The variable domain in full, with the rest retrieved from reference TRBV7-8 and TRBJ2-3, is GAGVSQSPRYKVAKRGQDVALRCDPISGHVSLFWYQQALGQGPEFLTYFQNEAQLDKSGLPSDRFFAERPEGSVSTLKIQRTQQEDSAVYLCASSRLAGGGTDTQYFGPGTRLTVL.

As for this clone: Distinct nucleotide sequences in the sample also encode this CDR3. The chain employs TRBV28 and TRBJ2-5; D is uncertain. CDR1 and CDR2 (germline): MDHEN, SYDVKM. The CDR3 is made up of 14 amino acids. The germline V and J ends were trimmed by 3 bases and 2 bases, with 10 bases remaining between them. CDR3 sequence: CASSFRALQETQYF. CDR3 DNA: TGTGCCAGCAGTTTCCGGGCCCTGCAAGAGACCCAGTACTTC.

The chain carries TRBV7-3 and TRBJ2-1, with 12 bases fitting TRBD2. The V and J ends lost 2 bases and 1 base, in that order; junction bases with no gene match: 9. CDR1 SGHTA and CDR2 FQGTGA come from the germline V gene. CDR3 length: 19 residues. CDR3: CASSLFPWTSGASYNEQFF. As DNA, the CDR3 is TGTGCCAGCAGCTTATTTCCGTGGACTAGCGGGGCTTCCTACAATGAGCAGTTCTTC.

The gene calls are TRBV7-8 and TRBJ2-3; 8 nucleotides line up with TRBD2. The V segment lost 0 bases and the J segment 0 bases; nucleotides outside the gene matches: 2. Per the germline V gene, CDR1 is SGHVS and CDR2 is FQNEAQ. The CDR3 length is 16 residues. CDR3 nucleotide sequence: TGTGCCAGCAGCTTAGCACTAGCGGAAAGCACAGATACGCAGTATTTT. Amino acids: CASSLALAESTDTQYF.

The chain combines TRBV2 with TRBJ2-1; D may be TRBD2 (5 bases). Per the germline V gene, CDR1 is SNHLY and CDR2 is FYNNEI. The CDR3 loop spans 17 amino acids. V lost 0 bases and J 0 bases, leaving 12 bases between the germline ends. This CDR3 reads CASSEAGVLDSYNEQFF. CDR3 bases: TGTGCCAGCAGTGAAGCCGGGGTATTAGACTCCTACAATGAGCAGTTCTTC.

This chain connects TRBV25-1 to TRBJ1-1; the D gene is possibly TRBD1 (6 bases). The CDR3 covers 13 residues. CDR1 and CDR2 (germline): MGHDK, SYGVNS. Trimming removed 3 bases at V and 6 bases at J, with 11 bases between. CDR3 bases: TGTGCCAGCAGTGAGGGTGCAGGGGCTGAAGCTTTCTTT. It encodes CASSEGAGAEAFF.

The gene calls are TRBV19 and TRBJ2-2; TRBD2 matches 16 bases. This CDR3 is built from 17 residues. The V gene end was trimmed by 3 bases and the J gene end by 7 bases; junction bases not matched to a gene: 5. Germline V gene lookup returns CDR1 LNHDA and CDR2 SQIVND (reference sequence). The CDR3 DNA is TGTGCCAGTAGTATGGGACTAGCGGGAGGGCCAAGCGGGGAGCTGTTTTTT. Translated, it gives CASSMGLAGGPSGELFF.